These T cell receptor beta chains were read from a single sample in a study of shared clonotypes between healthy human individuals. Sequencing was performed with immunoSEQ multiplex PCR; in TCRdb, only in-frame clones are kept and a portion is missing. The table lists about 960,000 clones, approximately 76% of them singletons. Sequenced input: memory CD4+ T cells sorted from blood. The receptors here all came from a man younger than 35 in good health. CDR3s include the opening cysteine and the closing phenylalanine or tryptophan. The order of the fields is V gene, J gene, D gene, clone size, CDR3 length, CDR3 protein, CDR3 DNA. D genes are given only for firm matches. The size entry is marked missing in some rows and otherwise reads once, few, many or a size class.

>TRBV6-5|TRBJ1-1|.|.|12
CAVGGQYTEAFF
TGTGCCGTTGGGGGGCAATACACTGAAGCTTTCTTT
>TRBV29-1|TRBJ2-4|.|.|12
CSVGDLENIQYF
TGCAGCGTTGGCGATTTGGAAAACATTCAGTACTTC
>TRBV30|TRBJ2-2|.|.|14
CAWRTLEFTGELFF
TGTGCCTGGAGGACCCTAGAATTCACCGGGGAGCTGTTTTTT
>TRBV30|TRBJ1-5|TRBD1|.|15
CAWSPGGTLNQPQHF
TGTGCCTGGAGTCCAGGGGGCACCCTAAATCAGCCCCAGCATTTT
>TRBV4-1|TRBJ1-4|.|.|16
CASSQPQRGRNEKLFF
TGCGCCAGCAGCCAACCTCAAAGGGGCCGCAATGAAAAACTGTTTTTT
>TRBV2|TRBJ1-2|.|.|13
CASSDQPNYGYTF
TGTGCCAGCAGTGATCAACCTAACTATGGCTACACCTTC
>TRBV28|TRBJ2-5|.|.|15
CASSLPAADQETQYF
TGTGCCAGCAGCCTACCGGCCGCCGACCAAGAGACCCAGTACTTC
>TRBV9|TRBJ1-1|TRBD1|.|17
CASSPRGGGGMNTEAFF
TGTGCCAGCAGCCCCCGAGGGGGAGGGGGCATGAACACTGAAGCTTTCTTT
>TRBV7-2|TRBJ2-3|.|.|11
CASRTGDTQYF
TGTGCCAGCAGAACGGGAGATACGCAGTATTTT
>TRBV6-6|TRBJ2-4|.|.|16
CASSPRGMRAKNIQYF
TGTGCCAGCAGCCCTCGCGGAATGAGGGCCAAAAACATTCAGTACTTC
>TRBV4-1|TRBJ1-5|.|.|16
CASSPRVGISNQPQHF
TGCGCCAGCAGCCCCAGAGTGGGGATCAGCAATCAGCCCCAGCATTTT
>TRBV7-9|TRBJ1-6|.|.|16
CASSPSGVSYNSPLHF
TGTGCCAGCAGCCCTTCGGGGGTCTCCTATAATTCACCCCTCCACTTT
>TRBV2|TRBJ2-7|.|.|13
CASSLLQAYEQYF
TGTGCCAGCAGCCTTCTACAGGCGTACGAGCAGTACTTC
>TRBV12-1|TRBJ2-3|.|.|14
CASSLSQSTDTQYF
TGTGCCAGCAGCTTGTCCCAAAGCACAGATACGCAGTATTTT
>TRBV27|TRBJ1-1|TRBD1|.|17
CASSSTSRQGRGTEAFF
TGTGCCAGCAGTTCAACTTCGCGACAGGGCCGAGGTACTGAAGCTTTCTTT
>TRBV7-9|TRBJ2-3|.|.|16
CASSLEGLPSTDTQYF
TGTGCCAGCAGCTTAGAGGGACTCCCTAGCACAGATACGCAGTATTTT
>TRBV2|TRBJ2-1|.|.|14
CASSLWDLYNEQFF
TGTGCCAGCAGCCTCTGGGACTTGTACAATGAGCAGTTCTTC
>TRBV7-2|TRBJ2-7|.|.|15
CASSSPAARSYEQYF
TGTGCCAGCAGCTCCCCCGCAGCTCGCTCCTACGAGCAGTACTTC
>TRBV4-1|TRBJ2-7|TRBD2|.|16
CASSRETSGRSYEQYF
TGCGCCAGCAGCCGAGAAACTAGCGGACGCTCCTACGAGCAGTACTTC
>TRBV28|TRBJ2-5|.|.|14
CASSSRGGPKTQYF
TGTGCCAGCAGCTCGCGTGGGGGGCCCAAGACCCAGTACTTC
>TRBV19|TRBJ2-3|.|.|15
CASSIQRTSTDTQYF
TGTGCCAGTAGTATCCAGCGGACTAGCACAGATACGCAGTATTTT
>TRBV5-4|TRBJ2-1|.|.|16
CASSLNSLPPYNEQFF
TGTGCCAGCAGCTTAAACAGCCTCCCCCCCTACAATGAGCAGTTCTTC
>TRBV6-6|TRBJ2-7|.|once|16
CASSSGGLQGTYEQYF
TGTGCCAGCAGTTCCGGGGGTTTGCAGGGGACCTACGAGCAGTACTTC
>TRBV6-6|TRBJ1-5|.|.|14
CASRPGTLAQPQHF
TGTGCCAGCAGACCCGGGACCCTGGCACAGCCCCAGCATTTT
>TRBV5-1|TRBJ2-3|.|.|16
CASSLGGTENTDTQYF
TGCGCCAGCAGCTTGGGTGGGACGGAAAACACAGATACGCAGTATTTT
>TRBV18|TRBJ1-2|.|.|13
CASSPAGPNGYTF
TGTGCCAGCTCACCAGCAGGGCCTAATGGCTACACCTTC
>TRBV18|TRBJ1-1|TRBD1|.|14
CASSPMDRRTEAFF
TGTGCCAGCTCACCGATGGACAGGAGGACTGAAGCTTTCTTT
>TRBV30|TRBJ2-7|.|.|15
CAWSPRRATTYEQYF
TGTGCCTGGAGCCCGAGGCGGGCGACAACCTACGAGCAGTACTTC
>TRBV19|TRBJ2-5|.|once|14
CASSIVGIQETQYF
TGTGCCAGTAGTATCGTCGGCATTCAAGAGACCCAGTACTTC
>TRBV11-2|TRBJ2-5|TRBD2|once|14
CASSPTGGKETQYF
TGTGCCAGCAGCCCCACGGGAGGGAAAGAGACCCAGTACTTC
>TRBV6-1|TRBJ2-5|.|.|12
CASSDWGETQYF
TGTGCCAGCAGTGACTGGGGAGAGACCCAGTACTTC
>TRBV14|TRBJ2-7|.|once|15
CASSQVGGYSYEQYF
TGTGCCAGCAGCCAAGTTGGCGGGTACTCCTACGAGCAGTACTTC
>TRBV7-6|TRBJ1-1|.|.|13
CASSGGRGTEAFF
TGTGCCAGCAGCGGGGGTAGGGGCACTGAAGCTTTCTTT
>TRBV14|TRBJ1-1|.|.|14
CASNTRGSNTEAFF
TGTGCCAGCAACACGAGAGGCAGTAACACTGAAGCTTTCTTT
>TRBV10-3|TRBJ2-1|TRBD1|.|15
CASLNQDRSYNEQFF
TGTGCCTCTCTCAACCAGGACAGGTCCTACAATGAGCAGTTCTTC
>TRBV30|TRBJ2-7|TRBD1|.|16
CAWSPLGTAVSYEQYF
TGTGCCTGGAGCCCTCTAGGGACAGCCGTCTCCTACGAGCAGTACTTC
>TRBV2|TRBJ1-5|.|.|15
CASQPESQFNQPQHF
TGTGCCAGCCAACCGGAGTCTCAATTCAATCAGCCCCAGCATTTT
>TRBV6-1|TRBJ1-5|.|.|14
CASRQEQGGQPQHF
TGTGCCAGCCGGCAGGAACAGGGTGGTCAGCCCCAGCATTTT
>TRBV28|TRBJ1-5|.|few|12
CASSSRDQPQHF
TGTGCCAGCAGTTCCCGGGATCAGCCCCAGCATTTT
>TRBV19|TRBJ1-1|.|few|14
CASSQTALNTEAFF
TGTGCCAGTAGCCAGACAGCACTGAACACTGAAGCTTTCTTT
>TRBV5-4|TRBJ2-2|TRBD1|.|15
CASSQGQSNTGELFF
TGTGCCAGCAGCCAGGGACAGTCCAACACCGGGGAGCTGTTTTTT
>TRBV18|TRBJ2-6|.|.|16
CASSPPGVSGANVLTF
TGTGCCAGCTCACCACCTGGAGTGTCTGGGGCCAACGTCCTGACTTTC
>TRBV5-1|TRBJ2-7|.|.|14
CASSGSGPAYEQYF
TGCGCCAGCAGCGGGAGCGGGCCAGCCTACGAGCAGTACTTC
>TRBV30|TRBJ1-3|.|many|16
CAWSGILHSSGNTIYF
TGTGCCTGGAGTGGAATCCTCCATAGCTCTGGAAACACCATATATTTT
>TRBV28|TRBJ1-6|TRBD1|.|16
CASSFPGQGLNSPLHF
TGTGCCAGCAGTTTCCCGGGACAGGGCCTAAATTCACCCCTCCACTTT
>TRBV6-1|TRBJ2-2|.|.|13
CASSSMATGELFF
TGTGCCAGCAGTTCCATGGCCACCGGGGAGCTGTTTTTT
>TRBV9|TRBJ2-3|TRBD2|.|16
CASSTQPGSGTDTQYF
TGTGCCAGCAGCACTCAGCCGGGTAGCGGGACAGATACGCAGTATTTT
>TRBV2|TRBJ1-1|TRBD1|.|14
CASSDNSGGVKAFF
TGTGCCAGCAGTGATAATTCAGGGGGGGTAAAAGCTTTCTTT
>TRBV7-2|TRBJ1-2|.|.|15
CASSPRTVKNYGYTF
TGTGCCAGCAGCCCCCGGACAGTGAAAAACTATGGCTACACCTTC
>TRBV7-6|TRBJ2-5|TRBD2|.|18
CASSLELAGGLSQETQYF
TGTGCCAGCAGCTTAGAGTTAGCGGGGGGCTTATCTCAAGAGACCCAGTACTTC
>TRBV10-2|TRBJ1-2|TRBD1|few|16
CASSEAGTGGLGGYTF
TGCGCCAGCAGTGAGGCGGGGACAGGGGGCTTGGGTGGCTACACCTTC
>TRBV5-8|TRBJ1-5|.|.|14
CASEDPGSNQPQHF
TGTGCCAGCGAGGACCCGGGTAGCAATCAGCCCCAGCATTTT
>TRBV7-9|TRBJ1-5|.|.|15
CASSLAGSGDQPQHF
TGTGCCAGCAGCTTGGCAGGGTCGGGGGATCAGCCCCAGCATTTT
>TRBV5-1|TRBJ2-7|TRBD1|.|14
CASSSGQDHYEQYF
TGCGCCAGCAGCTCGGGACAGGACCATTACGAGCAGTACTTC